Below, one T cell receptor beta chain is given with its context. What antigen it recognizes has not been identified. Base qualities are not recorded, but no much larger clone differs from it by a single base. Genomic DNA was extracted from sorted cells for sequencing of the TCRbeta CDR3 region. The immunoSEQ Assay was used for sequencing of TCRbeta CDR3 regions. TCRdb mirrors the immuneACCESS table, restricted to in-frame sequences. Some clones are absent from its copies; in checked studies, under half trace to an unresolved V gene, and the reason for the others is unknown. The sample table holds 35,000 to 40,000 clones, of which more than 75% were seen once. In total, the top ten clones hold less than 40% of the sample. The entry originates in a study of OX40 agonist ivuxolimab in advanced cancers. Concerning the study at large: Ivuxolimab was an agonistic, fully human IgG2 monoclonal antibody directed against OX40 (CD134), a costimulatory receptor. In the dose-escalation cohort, 82.7% of patients were male, and the mean age was roughly 60 years, with a range of about 23 to 90. Partial responses occurred in three dose-escalation patients, of whom one had hepatocellular carcinoma and two had cutaneous melanoma. Patients were allowed to have had prior anti-PD-1, anti-PD-L1 or anti-CTLA-4 therapy, and around 43% of the dose-escalation patients had been treated with checkpoint inhibitors. Intravenous ivuxolimab was administered to patients every 2 weeks at six dose levels: 0.01, 0.1, 0.3, 1.5, 3 and 10 mg/kg. The paper covers the monotherapy dose-escalation part of the phase I ivuxolimab trial, which included N of about 50 patients. Of the approximately 53 patients in dose escalation, around 19 had hepatocellular carcinoma, about 15 had melanoma, 9 had renal cell carcinoma and 9 had head and neck cancer. The purpose of peripheral TCRbeta sequencing was to test whether ivuxolimab changed TCR sequence diversity and led to clonal T-cell expansion. Broad study findings and their caveats: After ivuxolimab, CD8+ T cells had more expanded clones than CD4+ T cells on average. Partial responders in the 0.1-3.0 mg/kg groups had among the lowest normalized peripheral clonal expansion, especially among CD8+ T cells. At doses from 0.1 to 3.0 mg/kg, clonal expansion was seen in both CD4+ and CD8+ blood T cells between baseline and week 6. Low levels of normalized T-cell clonal expansion were also seen in some nonresponding patients. Antigen specificity was not determined for the clonally expanded peripheral T cells.

Reading from cysteine to phenylalanine, the CDR3 counts 18 amino acids. Only the CDR3 part of the read is kept: 54 bases, read in frame from the first base. Sequences SGDLS (CDR1) and YYNGEE (CDR2) are obtained from the germline V gene. After removal of 3 bases from V and 1 base from J, the junction retains 7 bases not matched to a gene. Patients with a history of autoimmune disease or receiving systemic immunosuppression were excluded from the trial. Peripheral blood for TCR sequencing was collected from all dose cohorts at baseline, on cycle 4 day 1, and on cycle 7 day 1. Samples were obtained from an open-label, multicenter, first-in-human phase I dose-escalation trial of ivuxolimab. Adults with locally advanced or metastatic melanoma, renal cell, hepatocellular, or head and neck squamous cell carcinoma were enrolled in the trial. Before TCR sequencing, CD4+ and CD8+ T cells were separately sorted from peripheral blood.

This TCR came from an adult with an advanced solid tumor such as melanoma, head and neck, liver or kidney cancer. The chain couples TRBV9 to TRBJ2-3; a stretch of 14 junction bases matches TRBD2. Sequenced here: CD4+ or CD8+ T cells sorted from blood, sampled in a trial of the OX40 agonist ivuxolimab. The CDR3 protein sequence reads: CASSAGTSGGLRTDTQYF. The nucleotides read TGTGCCAGCAGCGCCGGGACTAGCGGGGGCCTCCGCACAGATACGCAGTATTTT.